Below, 28 T cell receptor beta chains from the same sample are listed, as sequenced in a study of T cells in Graves' hyperthyroidism and ophthalmopathy. Researchers amplified the TCR beta CDR3 regions from RNA transcripts. A set of HTBI primers served as the primers for a first-round RT-PCR of the TCR CDR3. Via MiXCR, TCRdb re-called the multiplex PCR reads, giving one row per CDR3 protein. The sample lists 600,000 to 800,000 distinct CDR3 sequences; around a third were seen once. The sequenced sample consisted of blood. The origin of the receptors is a woman aged 40-49 years with Graves' hyperthyroidism.

This chain links TRBV7-8 with TRBJ1-1, with D hard to call. The CDR3 contains 13 residues. The V gene lost 9 bases and the J gene lost 0 bases, with 11 bases spanning the gap. CDR1 and CDR2 (germline): SGHVS, FQNEAQ. The DNA of the CDR3 is TGTGCCAGTGGGGAGGGAATGAACACTGAAGCTTTCTTT. Its translation: CASGEGMNTEAFF. Together with reference TRBV7-8 and TRBJ1-1, the CDR3 gives the full variable domain: GAGVSQSPRYKVAKRGQDVALRCDPISGHVSLFWYQQALGQGPEFLTYFQNEAQLDKSGLPSDRFFAERPEGSVSTLKIQRTQQEDSAVYLCASGEGMNTEAFFGQGTRLTVV.

This clonotype was detected many times. The J gene is TRBJ2-7, the V gene TRBV5-5; TRBD2 might be the D (5 bases). The V end was cut by 7 bases, the J end by 3 bases, with 17 bases between. The germline V gene has CDR1 SGHKS and CDR2 YYEKEE (reference sequence). The CDR3 consists of 14 residues. DNA of the CDR3: TGTGCCAGCGATGTCGATGGGAGTGGCTACGAGCAGTACTTC. Protein: CASDVDGSGYEQYF.

The CDR3 DNA follows: TGCGCCAGCAGTGCCTCCGGGACTAACTATGGCTACACCTTC. As protein: CASSASGTNYGYTF. The rearrangement links TRBV10-1 to TRBJ1-2; D not certain. CDR3 size: 14 residues. Per the germline V gene, CDR1 is WNHNN and CDR2 is SYGVQD (reference sequence). The V gene lost 4 bases and the J gene lost 0 bases, with 9 bases spanning the gap.

The chain recombines TRBV19 with TRBJ1-1; no clear D. The CDR3 is 13 amino acids. Germline CDR1 and CDR2: LNHDA and SQIVND (reference sequence). The V and J ends lost 3 bases and 6 bases respectively, with 11 bases between them. For the CDR3, the DNA is TGTGCCAGTAGTATGGCATGGGGAGCTGAAGCTTTCTTT. Its translation is CASSMAWGAEAFF.

This clonotype was picked up a small number of times. J is TRBJ1-2 and V is TRBV9; D is undetermined. Germline loops: CDR1 SGDLS, CDR2 YYNGEE. This CDR3 is built from 14 residues. V was clipped by 0 bases and J by 1 base, with 7 bases between them. The CDR3 nucleotides read TGTGCCAGCAGCGTAGGAGGTTATAACTATGGCTACACCTTC. Translation: CASSVGGYNYGYTF.

This clonotype turned up a few times. The CDR3 is CASSSTAPTEAFF. CDR3 nucleotide sequence: TGTGCCAGCAGTTCGACAGCCCCCACTGAAGCTTTCTTT. This chain uses TRBV28 with TRBJ1-1, with D perhaps TRBD1 (5 bases). The CDR3 runs 13 residues. V lost 4 bases and J 4 bases, leaving 10 bases between the germline ends. Germline V lookup: CDR1 MDHEN, CDR2 SYDVKM.

This clonotype was seen more than once but under ten times. The rearrangement uses TRBV7-6 and TRBJ2-2, with TRBD1 identical over 11 bases. Trimming cost V 1 base and J 4 bases; bases outside gene matches: 5. CDR1 and CDR2 from the germline V gene are SGHVS and FNYEAQ. CDR3 length equals 17 residues. The chain's CDR3 is CASSLVAGQGGTGELFF. DNA of the CDR3: TGTGCCAGCAGCTTAGTAGCGGGACAGGGGGGCACCGGGGAGCTGTTTTTT.

The chain joins TRBV7-9 to TRBJ2-5; TRBD2 matches 16 bases. Near its end, the DNA agrees better with TRBJ2-1, so the J call may be wrong. The CDR3 is made up of 21 amino acids. Germline lookup yields CDR1 SEHNR and CDR2 FQNEAQ (reference sequence). The CDR3: CASSSGLAGGLPSLGHNEQFF. The CDR3, as DNA: TGTGCCAGCAGCTCGGGACTAGCGGGAGGGCTGCCAAGTTTGGGGCACAATGAGCAGTTCTTC.

The chain is built from TRBV24-1 and TRBJ1-2, with D possibly TRBD1 on 6 matching bases. The germline gives CDR1 KGHDR, CDR2 SFDVKD. The CDR3 contains 14 residues. Trimming cost V 4 bases and J 3 bases, with 11 bases left between them. CDR3 coding DNA: TGTGCCACCAGTGACCCGGGGGCCCACTATGGCTACACCTTC. This translates into CATSDPGAHYGYTF.

The chain employs TRBV6-2 or TRBV6-3 and TRBJ2-6; D not certain. CDR3 size: 17 residues. Germline CDR1 reads MNHEY; CDR2 reads SVGEGT. Trimming cost V 2 bases and J 4 bases, with 15 bases left between them. The CDR3 nucleotides are TGTGCCAGCAGTTACACCCTCCGAGGTTCAGGGGCCAACGTCCTGACTTTC. Translation gives CASSYTLRGSGANVLTF.

In this sample, this clonotype turned up once. One end of the junction is discordant with germline, which a read error may explain. The rearrangement links TRBV6-5 to TRBJ1-5; D is undetermined. This CDR3 has 15 amino acids. Germline V CDR1 and CDR2: MNHEY, SVGAGI. CDR3 coding DNA: TGTGCCAGCAGTCACTCGTATCTTAGCAATCAGCCCCAGCATTTT. Translation: CASSHSYLSNQPQHF.

The chain recombines TRBV5-1 with TRBJ1-1; possibly TRBD1 for D (6 bases). Germline V gene lookup returns CDR1 SGHRS and CDR2 YFSETQ. The CDR3 is made up of 15 amino acids. Trimming cost V 7 bases and J 0 bases, with 16 bases left between them. The CDR3 sequence is CASAFSRGMNTEAFF. In DNA, the CDR3 is TGCGCCAGCGCTTTTTCTAGGGGGATGAACACTGAAGCTTTCTTT.

The gene calls are TRBV10-3 and TRBJ2-5; TRBD1 aligns across 7 bases. Germline V gene data show CDR1 as ENHRY and CDR2 as SYGVKD. The CDR3 length is 15 residues. The junction had 9 bases not matched to a gene; V was cut back by 3 bases and J by 5 bases. CDR3 amino acids: CAISEYGTVRETQYF. The CDR3 DNA is TGTGCCATCAGTGAATATGGGACAGTTCGGGAGACCCAGTACTTC.

Only a few counts were recorded for this clonotype. Germline is not matched at one junction end, which may reflect a read error. This chain joins TRBV10-3 and TRBJ1-4; D perhaps matches TRBD1 (6 bases). Germline assignment: CDR1 ENHRY and CDR2 SYGVKD. CDR3 length: 16 residues. CDR3 DNA sequence: TGTGCCAGCAGTGAAAGAGGGGGGACGACTAATGAAAAACTGTTTTTT. Amino acids: CASSERGGTTNEKLFF.

This rearrangement joins TRBV7-3 to TRBJ2-5, with 9 bases that match TRBD1. The end of the DNA aligns better with TRBJ2-1, so the J call may be wrong. Germline V gives CDR1 SGHTA, CDR2 FQGTGA. This CDR3 has 18 amino acids. The DNA for the CDR3 is TGTGCCAGCAGAGGATCAGGTCTACAGGGGGCCGTATACAATGAGCAGTTCTTC. Translating gives CASRGSGLQGAVYNEQFF.

This clonotype appeared many times. The J gene is TRBJ2-7, the V gene TRBV7-9, with no clear D. The CDR3 contains 17 residues. V was trimmed by 4 bases and J by 5 bases, leaving 24 bases between them. Germline CDR1 reads SEHNR; CDR2 reads FQNEAQ (reference sequence). DNA of the CDR3: TGTGCCAGCAGCTCCCCGGGCCAAAGGGTACTTCAGGACGAGCAGTACTTC. This translates into CASSSPGQRVLQDEQYF.

The chain links TRBV29-1 to TRBJ2-1; possibly TRBD2 for D (6 bases). Looked up from germline, CDR1 is SQVTM and CDR2 is ANQGSEA. The CDR3 is 12 amino acids. The V gene lost 6 bases and the J gene lost 4 bases, with 10 bases spanning the gap. CDR3 DNA: TGCAGCGTGGCGGAGGGATACAATGAGCAGTTCTTC. Translated: CSVAEGYNEQFF.

This clonotype appeared a few times. The chain joins TRBV20-1 to TRBJ2-5; the D gene could be TRBD1 or TRBD2 (5 bases each). The CDR3 consists of 15 residues. The germline V gene has CDR1 DFQATT and CDR2 SNEGSKA (reference sequence). V lost 7 bases, J lost 2 bases, and 20 bases lay in between. CDR3 protein: CSVRSSGRVQETQYF. In DNA form, the CDR3 reads TGCAGTGTCAGAAGTTCGGGGCGAGTTCAAGAGACCCAGTACTTC.

This clonotype appeared many times. The chain combines TRBV7-3 with TRBJ2-7; D possibly corresponds to TRBD2 (5 bases). Trimming stripped 6 bases from V and 2 bases from J, with 17 bases between. Germline values: CDR1 SGHTA, CDR2 FQGTGA. This CDR3 has 15 residues. The CDR3 is CASSAGVEPPYEQYF. CDR3 nucleotides: TGTGCCAGCAGTGCCGGGGTTGAACCACCCTACGAGCAGTACTTC.

The chain uses TRBV19 and TRBJ2-2; perhaps D is TRBD1 or TRBD2 (5 bases each). Germline CDR1 LNHDA, CDR2 SQIVND (reference sequence). The CDR3 extends over 14 amino acids. V was pared by 0 bases and J by 5 bases, with 7 bases between. Here the CDR3 reads CASSIEGVTGELFF. The DNA of the CDR3 is TGTGCCAGTAGTATAGAGGGGGTAACCGGGGAGCTGTTTTTT.

This clonotype was detected many times. This chain joins TRBV25-1 and TRBJ1-5; 9 nucleotides match TRBD1. With V trimmed by 3 bases and J by 7 bases, 4 bases remained unmatched. CDR3 length equals 14 residues. Per germline, CDR1 MGHDK and CDR2 SYGVNS. The CDR3, as DNA: TGTGCCAGCAGTGAGGGGACAGGGTGGCAGCCCCAGCATTTT. Translating gives CASSEGTGWQPQHF.

This clonotype was seen at least ten times. The chain combines TRBV4-3 with TRBJ2-7, with 7 bases identical to TRBD1. V lost 0 bases, J lost 5 bases, and 4 bases stayed unmatched. Germline values: CDR1 LGHNA, CDR2 YSLEER. CDR3 size: 14 residues. The CDR3 bases are TGCGCCAGCAGCCAAGAGGGCAGGGGGAACGAGCAGTACTTC. Amino acids: CASSQEGRGNEQYF.

The rearrangement uses TRBV20-1 and TRBJ2-7; weak D call: TRBD1 (6 bases). The end of the DNA is better explained by TRBJ2-1, so the J call may be wrong. There are 14 residues in the CDR3. Germline-derived CDR1 and CDR2 are DFQATT and SNEGSKA (reference sequence). The CDR3 DNA follows: TGCAGTGCTACCGAGACAGGAGTGGTCAATGAGCAGTTCTTC. Protein sequence: CSATETGVVNEQFF.

This clonotype was seen a handful of times. The DNA for the CDR3 is TGCAGCGTTAGGGTAGCGGGAGTTTTTGAGCAGTTCTTC. This codes for CSVRVAGVFEQFF. This sequence joins TRBV29-1 and TRBJ2-1; 9 bases are shared with TRBD2. The CDR3 has 13 residues. The germline CDR1 and CDR2 sequences are SQVTM and ANQGSEA. V lost 5 bases and J lost 9; bases outside the gene matches: 8.

This clonotype was seen a single time. At one of its ends the junction is not consistent with the germline gene, which may arise from a read error. V is TRBV20-1 and J is TRBJ2-5; D is possibly TRBD2 (6 bases). This CDR3 is 14 amino acids long. Germline CDR1 and CDR2: DFQATT and SNEGSKA (reference sequence). CDR3 nucleotides: TGCAGTGCTCAATCGGGACTTAGCCAAGAGACCCAGCACTTC. Encoded protein: CSAQSGLSQETQHF.

This clonotype was found a few times. The chain couples TRBV10-1 to TRBJ2-2; 14 positions agree with TRBD2. CDR1 is WNHNN and CDR2 is SYGVQD in the germline V gene (reference sequence). The V and J ends lost 3 bases and 5 bases, in that order; junction bases with no gene match: 5. CDR3 length: 17 amino acids. DNA for the CDR3: TGCGCCAGCAGTGATGGGACTAGCGGGGGTAGGACCGGGGAGCTGTTTTTT. Its protein is CASSDGTSGGRTGELFF.

The rearrangement joins TRBV4-3 to TRBJ2-7; 14 nucleotides line up with TRBD2. V shed 1 base and J 6 bases; nucleotides not matched to a gene: 5. The CDR3 extends over 16 amino acids. Germline values: CDR1 LGHNA, CDR2 YSLEER. The CDR3 bases are TGCGCCAGCAGCCAAGCCCCAGGACTAGCGGGAGGCGAGCAGTACTTC. Protein sequence: CASSQAPGLAGGEQYF.

The sample holds many counts of this clonotype. The J gene is TRBJ2-2, the V gene TRBV24-1; no clear D gene. Per the germline V gene, CDR1 is KGHDR and CDR2 is SFDVKD. Trimming left V 5 bases short and J 5 bases short, with 11 bases between. The CDR3 loop spans 14 amino acids. CDR3 bases: TGTGCCACCAGTGGGAACACAGAGACCGGGGAGCTGTTTTTT. This gives the protein CATSGNTETGELFF.